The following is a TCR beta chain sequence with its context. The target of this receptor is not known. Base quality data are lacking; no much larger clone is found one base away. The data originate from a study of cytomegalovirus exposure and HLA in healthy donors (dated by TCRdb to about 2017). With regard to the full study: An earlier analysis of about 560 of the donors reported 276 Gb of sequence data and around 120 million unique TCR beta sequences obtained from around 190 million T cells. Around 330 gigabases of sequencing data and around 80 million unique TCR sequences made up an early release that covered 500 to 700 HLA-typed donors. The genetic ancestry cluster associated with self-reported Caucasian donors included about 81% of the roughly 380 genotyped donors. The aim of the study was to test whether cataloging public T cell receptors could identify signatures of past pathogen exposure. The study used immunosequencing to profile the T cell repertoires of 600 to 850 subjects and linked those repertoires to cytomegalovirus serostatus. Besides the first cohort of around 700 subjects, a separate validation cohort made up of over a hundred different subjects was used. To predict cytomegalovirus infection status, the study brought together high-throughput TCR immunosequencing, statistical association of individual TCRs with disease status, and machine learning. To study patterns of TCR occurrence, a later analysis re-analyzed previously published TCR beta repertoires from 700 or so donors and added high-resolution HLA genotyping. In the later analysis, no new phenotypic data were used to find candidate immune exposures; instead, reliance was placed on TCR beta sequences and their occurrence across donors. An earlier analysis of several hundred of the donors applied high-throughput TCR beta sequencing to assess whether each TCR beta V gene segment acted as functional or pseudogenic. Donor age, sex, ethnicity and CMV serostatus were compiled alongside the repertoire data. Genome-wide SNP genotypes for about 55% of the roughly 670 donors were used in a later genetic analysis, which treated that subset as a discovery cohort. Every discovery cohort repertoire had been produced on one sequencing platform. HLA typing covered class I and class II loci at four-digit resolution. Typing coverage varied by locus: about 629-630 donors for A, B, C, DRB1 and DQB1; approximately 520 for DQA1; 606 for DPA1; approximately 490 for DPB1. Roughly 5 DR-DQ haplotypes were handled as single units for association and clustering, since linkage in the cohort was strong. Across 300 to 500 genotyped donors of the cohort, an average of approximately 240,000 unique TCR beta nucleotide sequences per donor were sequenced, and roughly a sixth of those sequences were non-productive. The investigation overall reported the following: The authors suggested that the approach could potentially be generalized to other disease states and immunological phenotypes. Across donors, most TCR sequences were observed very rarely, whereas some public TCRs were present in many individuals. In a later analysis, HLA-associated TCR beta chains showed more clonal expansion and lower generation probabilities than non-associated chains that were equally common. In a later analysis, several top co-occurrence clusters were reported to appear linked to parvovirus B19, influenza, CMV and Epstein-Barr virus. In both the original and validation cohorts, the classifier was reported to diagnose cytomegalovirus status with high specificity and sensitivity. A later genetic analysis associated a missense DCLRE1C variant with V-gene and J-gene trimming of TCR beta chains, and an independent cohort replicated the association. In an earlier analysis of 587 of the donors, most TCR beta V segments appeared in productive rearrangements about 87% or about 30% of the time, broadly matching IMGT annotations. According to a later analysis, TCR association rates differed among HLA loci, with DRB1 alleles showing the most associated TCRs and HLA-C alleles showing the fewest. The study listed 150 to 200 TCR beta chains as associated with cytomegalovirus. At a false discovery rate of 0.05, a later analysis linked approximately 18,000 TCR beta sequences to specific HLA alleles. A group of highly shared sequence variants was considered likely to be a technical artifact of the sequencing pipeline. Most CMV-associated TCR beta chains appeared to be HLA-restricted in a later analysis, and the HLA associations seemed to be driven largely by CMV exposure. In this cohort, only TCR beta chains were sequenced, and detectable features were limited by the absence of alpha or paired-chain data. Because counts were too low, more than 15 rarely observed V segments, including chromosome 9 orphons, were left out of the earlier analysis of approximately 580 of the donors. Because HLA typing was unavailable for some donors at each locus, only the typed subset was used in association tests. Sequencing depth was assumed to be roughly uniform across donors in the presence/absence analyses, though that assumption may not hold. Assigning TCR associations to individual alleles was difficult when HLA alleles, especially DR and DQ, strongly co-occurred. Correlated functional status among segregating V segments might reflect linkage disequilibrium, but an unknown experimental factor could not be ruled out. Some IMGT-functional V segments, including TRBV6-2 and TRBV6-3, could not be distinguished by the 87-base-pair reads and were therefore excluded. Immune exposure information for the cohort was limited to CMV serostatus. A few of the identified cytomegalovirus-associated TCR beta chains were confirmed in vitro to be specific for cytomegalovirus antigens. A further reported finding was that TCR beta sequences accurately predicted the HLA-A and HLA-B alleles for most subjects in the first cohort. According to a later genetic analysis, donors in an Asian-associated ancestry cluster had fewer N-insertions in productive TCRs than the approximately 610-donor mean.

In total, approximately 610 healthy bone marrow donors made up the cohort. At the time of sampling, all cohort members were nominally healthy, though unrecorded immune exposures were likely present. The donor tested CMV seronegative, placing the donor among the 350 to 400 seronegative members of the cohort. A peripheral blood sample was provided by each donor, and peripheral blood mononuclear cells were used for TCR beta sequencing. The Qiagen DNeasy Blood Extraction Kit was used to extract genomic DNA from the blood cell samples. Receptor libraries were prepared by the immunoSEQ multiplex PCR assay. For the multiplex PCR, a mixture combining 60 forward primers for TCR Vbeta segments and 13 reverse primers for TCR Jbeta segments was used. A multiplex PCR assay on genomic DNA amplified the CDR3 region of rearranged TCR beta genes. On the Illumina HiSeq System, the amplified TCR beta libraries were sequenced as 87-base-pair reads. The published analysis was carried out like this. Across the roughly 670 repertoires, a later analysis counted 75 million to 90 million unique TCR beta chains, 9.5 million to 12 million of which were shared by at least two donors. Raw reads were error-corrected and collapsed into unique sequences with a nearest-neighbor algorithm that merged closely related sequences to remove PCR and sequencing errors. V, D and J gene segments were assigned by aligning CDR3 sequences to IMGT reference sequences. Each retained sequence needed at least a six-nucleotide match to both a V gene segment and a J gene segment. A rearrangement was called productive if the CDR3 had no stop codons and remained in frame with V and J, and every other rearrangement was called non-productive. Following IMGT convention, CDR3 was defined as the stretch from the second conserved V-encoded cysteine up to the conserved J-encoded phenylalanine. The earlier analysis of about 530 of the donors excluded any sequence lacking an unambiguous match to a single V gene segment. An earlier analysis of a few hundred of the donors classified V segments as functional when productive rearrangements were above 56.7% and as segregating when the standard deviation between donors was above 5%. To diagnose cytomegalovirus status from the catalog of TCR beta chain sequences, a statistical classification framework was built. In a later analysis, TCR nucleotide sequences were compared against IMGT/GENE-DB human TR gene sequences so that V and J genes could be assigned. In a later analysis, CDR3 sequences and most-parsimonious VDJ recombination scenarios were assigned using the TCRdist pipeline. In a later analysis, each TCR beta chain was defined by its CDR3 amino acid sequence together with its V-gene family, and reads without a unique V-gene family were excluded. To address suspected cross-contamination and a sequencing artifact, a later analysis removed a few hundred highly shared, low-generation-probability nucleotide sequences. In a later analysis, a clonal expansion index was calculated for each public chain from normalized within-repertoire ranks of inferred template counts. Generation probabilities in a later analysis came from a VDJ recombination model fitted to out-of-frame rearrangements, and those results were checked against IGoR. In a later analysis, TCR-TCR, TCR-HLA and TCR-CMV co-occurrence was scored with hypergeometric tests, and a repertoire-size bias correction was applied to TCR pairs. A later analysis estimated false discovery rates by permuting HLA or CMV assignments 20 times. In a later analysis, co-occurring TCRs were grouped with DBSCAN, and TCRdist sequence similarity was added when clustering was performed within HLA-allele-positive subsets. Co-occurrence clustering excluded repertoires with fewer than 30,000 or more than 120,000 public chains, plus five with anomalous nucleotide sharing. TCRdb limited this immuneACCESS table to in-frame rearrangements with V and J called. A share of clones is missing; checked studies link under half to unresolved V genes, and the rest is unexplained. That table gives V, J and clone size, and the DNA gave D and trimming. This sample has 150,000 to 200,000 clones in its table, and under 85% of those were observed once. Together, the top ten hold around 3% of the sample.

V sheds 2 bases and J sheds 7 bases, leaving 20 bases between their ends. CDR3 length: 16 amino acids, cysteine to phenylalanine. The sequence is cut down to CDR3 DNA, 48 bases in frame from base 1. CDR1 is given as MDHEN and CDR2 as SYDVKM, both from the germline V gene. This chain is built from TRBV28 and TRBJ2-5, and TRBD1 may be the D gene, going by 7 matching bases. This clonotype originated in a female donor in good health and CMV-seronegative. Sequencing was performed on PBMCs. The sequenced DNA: TGTGCCAGCAGTTTAGGCGGGACAGCCGAGGGGGGGACCCAGTACTTC. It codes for CASSLGGTAEGGTQYF.